What follows are 23 T cell receptor beta chains derived from one specimen sequenced in a study of radiotherapy plus CTLA-4 blockade in lung cancer. The table came from immunoSEQ multiplex PCR; TCRdb's copy has only in-frame clones and leaves some out. The table has about 80,000 clones, around 87% seen once. Sample: peripheral blood, taken from a patient treated with radiotherapy plus ipilimumab. Receptor source: a human donor with non-small cell lung cancer who had stable disease on radiotherapy plus ipilimumab.

This chain links TRBV21-1 with TRBJ2-7. TRBV21-1 is a pseudogene locus. The CDR3 extends over 12 amino acids. The CDR3 protein is CAALDRFYEQYF. The CDR3 DNA follows: TGTGCGGCCCTTGATCGGTTCTACGAGCAGTACTTC.

V is TRBV5-3 and J is TRBJ2-3, with D uncertain. TRBV5-3 is an open reading frame whose function is uncertain. Trimming cost V 3 bases and J 0 bases, with 5 bases left between them. The CDR3 totals 13 residues. CDR3 DNA: TGTGCCAGAAGCTACACTAGCACAGATACGCAGTATTTT. It is translated as CARSYTSTDTQYF.

V and J are TRBV18 and TRBJ2-2, with a possible D match to TRBD2 (6 bases). This CDR3 has 15 amino acids. Trimming cost V 6 bases and J 1 base, with 12 bases left between them. Per germline, CDR1 KGHSH and CDR2 LQKENI. The CDR3 is CASSPGLQNTGELFF. CDR3 in DNA: TGTGCCAGCTCCCCGGGACTCCAGAACACCGGGGAGCTGTTTTTT.

V usage is TRBV2 and J usage is TRBJ1-3, with D possibly TRBD1 on 5 matching bases. Germline CDR1 is SNHLY and CDR2 is FYNNEI. Trimming stripped 5 bases from V and 3 bases from J, with 17 bases between. This CDR3 has 16 residues. CDR3 sequence: CASSPGTLVDGNTIYF. The CDR3, as DNA: TGTGCCAGCAGTCCCGGGACGCTGGTGGATGGAAACACCATATATTTT.

This clone has just one count. V and J are TRBV6-1 and TRBJ1-5; perhaps TRBD1 as D (6 bases). CDR3 size: 15 residues. Deletions cut 8 bases from V and 7 bases from J, with 21 bases between. CDR1 and CDR2 from the germline V gene are MNHNS and SASEGT. CDR3 DNA sequence: TGTGCCAGCGGCCGACAGGCGAAAGGGGGACAGCCCCAGCATTTT. This sequence encodes CASGRQAKGGQPQHF.

The rearrangement links TRBV27 to TRBJ2-7; the D gene could be TRBD1 or TRBD2 (5 bases each). The CDR3 totals 14 residues. From germline, CDR1 is MNHEY and CDR2 SMNVEV (reference sequence). V was shortened by 2 bases and J by 7 bases, with 15 bases between the two germline ends. The CDR3 DNA reads TGTGCCAGCAGTTTACCCATGGCAGGGAGTGAGCAGTACTTC. This codes for CASSLPMAGSEQYF.

Note on this clone: The sample holds other DNA sequences that translate to the same CDR3. The CDR3 DNA reads as TGTGCCAGCAGTGAAGGACTAGCGGGAGGAGATACGCAGTATTTT. This sequence encodes CASSEGLAGGDTQYF. This chain joins TRBV2 and TRBJ2-3; 13 bases are shared with TRBD2. This CDR3 has 15 residues. Germline V gene lookup returns CDR1 SNHLY and CDR2 FYNNEI. V shed 1 base and J 5 bases; nucleotides not matched to a gene: 0.

This chain joins TRBV6-1 and TRBJ1-2, with TRBD1 matching 9 bases. Trimming at V came to 0 bases and at J to 4 bases, leaving 3 bases not matched to a gene. Germline V CDR1 and CDR2: MNHNS, SASEGT. This CDR3 is built from 15 residues. CDR3 in amino acids: CASSEAGTGIYGYTF. The DNA for the CDR3 is TGTGCCAGCAGTGAAGCCGGGACAGGGATCTATGGCTACACCTTC.

The chain combines TRBV7-8 with TRBJ1-5; 7 bases match TRBD1. Trimming removed 1 base from V and 7 bases from J; junction bases left unmatched: 4. This CDR3 spans 14 amino acids. Germline CDR1 and CDR2: SGHVS and FQNEAQ. For the CDR3, the DNA is TGTGCCAGCAGCTTAGACAGGGGCGGCCAGCCCCAGCATTTT. Translation: CASSLDRGGQPQHF.

V is TRBV30 and J is TRBJ1-4; D ambiguous. CDR1 and CDR2 (germline): GTSNPN, SVGIG (reference sequence). This CDR3 has 13 residues. The V end lost 4 bases, the J end lost 8 bases, and 14 bases lay between the germline ends. CDR3 sequence: CAWNIREEEKLFF. The CDR3 bases are TGTGCCTGGAATATTAGGGAGGAAGAAAAACTGTTTTTT.

The chain links TRBV2 to TRBJ2-2; tentatively, D is TRBD1 or TRBD2 (7 bases each). Germline V gene lookup returns CDR1 SNHLY and CDR2 FYNNEI. The V and J ends lost 5 bases and 4 bases respectively, with 14 bases between them. This CDR3 spans 15 amino acids. The CDR3 DNA follows: TGTGCCAGCAGTCCACAGGGGAGGGTCACCGGGGAGCTGTTTTTT. As protein: CASSPQGRVTGELFF. Supplemented by reference TRBV2 and TRBJ2-2, the full variable domain reads EPEVTQTPSHQVTQMGQEVILRCVPISNHLYFYWYRQILGQKVEFLVSFYNNEISEKSEIFDDQFSVERPDGSNFTLKIRSTKLEDSAMYFCASSPQGRVTGELFFGEGSRLTVL.

Only a few counts were recorded for this clone. This chain joins TRBV5-1 and TRBJ2-5, with 11 bases matching TRBD2. This CDR3 spans 15 amino acids. J lost 4 bases, V lost 4 bases, and 6 bases had no gene match. Germline CDR1 is SGHRS and CDR2 is YFSETQ. The CDR3, as DNA: TGCGCCAGCAGCACCTCTCTAGCGGGAGGAGAGACCCAGTACTTC. Protein product: CASSTSLAGGETQYF.

The CDR3 sequence is CASSEEDRVREKLFF. CDR3 nucleotide sequence: TGTGCCAGCAGTGAAGAAGACAGGGTGCGAGAAAAACTGTTTTTT. The chain couples TRBV6-1 to TRBJ1-4; TRBD1 agrees at 7 bases. Losses at the gene ends were 1 base for V and 8 bases for J; bases not matched to a gene: 7. Germline V gene sequence: CDR1 MNHNS, CDR2 SASEGT. The CDR3 sequence is 15 residues long.

The rearrangement links TRBV28 to TRBJ2-2, with D maybe TRBD2 (7 bases). The CDR3 extends over 15 amino acids. The germline V gene encodes CDR1 MDHEN and CDR2 SYDVKM. The V and J ends lost 4 bases and 4 bases respectively, with 13 bases between them. The CDR3 bases are TGTGCCAGCAGTTCCGGAGGGGGGGGCACCGGGGAGCTGTTTTTT. Translated, it gives CASSSGGGGTGELFF. Full variable domain (outside the CDR3, taken from reference TRBV28 and TRBJ2-2): DVKVTQSSRYLVKRTGEKVFLECVQDMDHENMFWYRQDPGLGLRLIYFSYDVKMKEKGDIPEGYSVSREKKERFSLILESASTNQTSMYLCASSSGGGGTGELFFGEGSRLTVL.

The chain uses TRBV18 and TRBJ2-7; 8 bases match TRBD1. The CDR3 contains 13 residues. The V gene's germline CDR1 is KGHSH and CDR2 LQKENI. V gave up 6 bases and J gave up 6 bases; unmatched junction bases: 7. The CDR3 sequence is CASSGGQGTEQYF. In nucleotides, the CDR3 is TGTGCCAGCTCGGGTGGACAGGGTACCGAGCAGTACTTC.

This chain links TRBV6-6 with TRBJ2-3, with 16 bases that match TRBD2. The CDR3 is 16 amino acids. The J segment lost 6 bases and the V segment lost 6 bases, leaving 6 bases of the junction unmatched. CDR1 is MNHNY and CDR2 is SVGAGI in the germline V gene (reference sequence). The CDR3 loop is CASSRGLAGGGDTQYF. DNA of the CDR3: TGTGCCAGCAGCCGGGGACTAGCGGGAGGGGGGGATACGCAGTATTTT.

The genes are TRBV7-9 and TRBJ2-2; D unclear. The CDR3 totals 14 residues. CDR1 and CDR2 from the germline V gene are SEHNR and FQNEAQ (reference sequence). Trimming left V 3 bases short and J 6 bases short, with 11 bases between. The CDR3, as DNA: TGTGCCAGCAGCTTGGGGTCTGATGCCGGGGAGCTGTTTTTT. It yields the protein CASSLGSDAGELFF.

This clone was observed a few times. The rearrangement uses TRBV5-6 and TRBJ1-1; 10 bases fit TRBD1. V trimming: 4 bases; J trimming: 2 bases; junction bases outside the gene matches: 8. Per the germline V gene, CDR1 is SGHDT and CDR2 is YYEEEE. The CDR3 has 16 residues. CDR3 sequence (DNA): TGTGCCAGCAGCGTAGACAGGGGGCGAATAAACACTGAAGCTTTCTTT. Translation gives CASSVDRGRINTEAFF.

The chain couples TRBV5-5 to TRBJ2-3; D is undetermined. The CDR3 has 14 residues. Germline lookup yields CDR1 SGHKS and CDR2 YYEKEE (reference sequence). Trimming shortened V by 0 bases and J by 5 bases, and 10 bases separated the two germline ends. This CDR3 is CASSLGGLGDTQYF. In DNA, the CDR3 is TGTGCCAGCAGCTTGGGGGGATTGGGAGATACGCAGTATTTT.

The rearrangement uses TRBV27 and TRBJ2-3; 9 positions agree with TRBD1. This CDR3 contains 13 residues. The germline gives CDR1 MNHEY, CDR2 SMNVEV (reference sequence). Trimming at V came to 6 bases and at J to 8 bases, leaving 6 bases not matched to a gene. The CDR3 DNA is TGTGCCAGCAGACAACAGGGGGCGGGTACGCAGTATTTT. Residues: CASRQQGAGTQYF.

The chain couples TRBV28 to TRBJ1-1; D gene ambiguous. The CDR3 consists of 10 residues. The V end lost 8 bases, the J end lost 7 bases, and 8 bases lay between the germline ends. Germline values: CDR1 MDHEN, CDR2 SYDVKM. CDR3 coding DNA: TGTGCCAGCCGAGAAGATGAAGCTTTCTTT. Its protein product is CASREDEAFF.

This chain uses TRBV10-1 with TRBJ2-5; D unclear. This CDR3 comprises 14 residues. V lost 0 bases and J 5 bases, leaving 10 bases between the germline ends. The germline V gene has CDR1 WNHNN and CDR2 SYGVQD (reference sequence). The DNA of the CDR3 is TGCGCCAGCAGTGAGTCGCCTTTGGGGGAGACCCAGTACTTC. Residues: CASSESPLGETQYF.

The rearrangement links TRBV7-8 to TRBJ2-2; D assignment may be TRBD1 or TRBD2 (6 bases each). Germline assignment: CDR1 SGHVS and CDR2 FQNEAQ. With 4 bases removed from V and 9 bases from J, the gap between germline ends came to 18 bases. The CDR3 has 15 amino acids. DNA for the CDR3: TGTGCCAGCAGCTCGTCCGGGACTGGGGGCCGGGAGCTGTTTTTT. This encodes CASSSSGTGGRELFF.